This T cell receptor (beta chain) was captured by sequencing in a study of blood T cell repertoires in COVID-19. Study context: Researchers got acute and convalescent COVID-19 samples from the United States, Italy and Spain. Sources were T cells, B-cell-depleted T cells, or PBMCs; the material itself was cDNA or gDNA.

Per the original methods: From reference gene primer amplification, estimates of nucleated cell counts were derived. Measured with immunoSEQ multiplex PCR; TCRdb has only the in-frame clones, and not every one. That table furnishes V, J and clone size, whereas the DNA furnished D and trimming. The sample yields tens of thousands of clones, around 85% seen once. This CDR3 contains 16 residues. Germline V gene sequence: CDR1 LNHDA, CDR2 SQIVND (reference sequence). V lost 5 bases, J lost 3 bases, and 7 bases stayed unmatched. Sequencing input: peripheral blood. The sequence came from a human donor in a cohort sampled during active COVID-19. The chain has TRBV19 and TRBJ2-3, with 11 positions matching TRBD2. CDR3 residues: CASSGDGTSGTDTQYF. In DNA, the CDR3 is TGTGCCAGTAGTGGAGACGGGACTAGCGGTACAGATACGCAGTATTTT.